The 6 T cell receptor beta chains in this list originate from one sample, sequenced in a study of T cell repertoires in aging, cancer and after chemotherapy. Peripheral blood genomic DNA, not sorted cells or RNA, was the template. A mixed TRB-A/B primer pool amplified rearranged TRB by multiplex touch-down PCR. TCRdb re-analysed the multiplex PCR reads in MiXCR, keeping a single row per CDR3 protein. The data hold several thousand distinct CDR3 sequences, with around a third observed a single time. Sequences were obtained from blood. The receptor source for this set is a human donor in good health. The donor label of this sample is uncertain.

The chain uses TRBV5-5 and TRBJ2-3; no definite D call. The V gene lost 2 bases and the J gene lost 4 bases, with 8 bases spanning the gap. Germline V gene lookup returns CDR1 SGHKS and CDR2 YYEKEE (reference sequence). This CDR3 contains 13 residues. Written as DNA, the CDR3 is TGTGCCAGCAGCTTAGGAGTGGCAGATACGCAGTATTTT. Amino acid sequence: CASSLGVADTQYF.

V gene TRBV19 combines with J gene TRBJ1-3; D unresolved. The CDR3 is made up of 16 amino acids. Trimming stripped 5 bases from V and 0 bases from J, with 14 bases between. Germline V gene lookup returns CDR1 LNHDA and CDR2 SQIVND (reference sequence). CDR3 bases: TGTGCCAGTAGTCGTAAGGGCGTCATCTCTGGAAACACCATATATTTT. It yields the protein CASSRKGVISGNTIYF.

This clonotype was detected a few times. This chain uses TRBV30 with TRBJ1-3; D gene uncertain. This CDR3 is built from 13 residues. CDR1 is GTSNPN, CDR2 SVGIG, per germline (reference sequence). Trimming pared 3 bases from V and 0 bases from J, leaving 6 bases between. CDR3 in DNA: TGTGCCTGGAGATACAGCTCTGGAAACACCATATATTTT. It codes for CAWRYSSGNTIYF.

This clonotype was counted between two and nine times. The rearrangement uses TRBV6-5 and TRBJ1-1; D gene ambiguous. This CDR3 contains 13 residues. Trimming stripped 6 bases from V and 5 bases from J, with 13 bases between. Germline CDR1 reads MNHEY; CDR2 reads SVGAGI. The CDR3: CASSDPRNTEAFF. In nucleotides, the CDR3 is TGTGCCAGCAGCGACCCACGCAATACTGAAGCTTTCTTT.

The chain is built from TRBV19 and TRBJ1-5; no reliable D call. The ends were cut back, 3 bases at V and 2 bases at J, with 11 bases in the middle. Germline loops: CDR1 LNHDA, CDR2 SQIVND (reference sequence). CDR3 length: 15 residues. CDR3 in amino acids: CASSIGPLGNQPQHF. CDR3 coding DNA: TGTGCCAGTAGTATCGGCCCCCTCGGCAATCAGCCCCAGCATTTT. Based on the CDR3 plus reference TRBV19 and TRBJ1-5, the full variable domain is DGGITQSPKYLFRKEGQNVTLSCEQNLNHDAMYWYRQDPGQGLRLIYYSQIVNDFQKGDIAEGYSVSREKKESFPLTVTSAQKNPTAFYLCASSIGPLGNQPQHFGDGTRLSIL.

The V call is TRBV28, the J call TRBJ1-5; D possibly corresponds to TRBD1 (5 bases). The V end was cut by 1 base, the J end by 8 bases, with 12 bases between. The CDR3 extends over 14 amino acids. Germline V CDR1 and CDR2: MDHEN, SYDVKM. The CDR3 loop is CASSLYQGSEPQHF. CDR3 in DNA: TGTGCCAGCAGTTTATACCAGGGCTCCGAGCCCCAGCATTTT. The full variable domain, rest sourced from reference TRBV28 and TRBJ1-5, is DVKVTQSSRYLVKRTGEKVFLECVQDMDHENMFWYRQDPGLGLRLIYFSYDVKMKEKGDIPEGYSVSREKKERFSLILESASTNQTSMYLCASSLYQGSEPQHFGDGTRLSIL.